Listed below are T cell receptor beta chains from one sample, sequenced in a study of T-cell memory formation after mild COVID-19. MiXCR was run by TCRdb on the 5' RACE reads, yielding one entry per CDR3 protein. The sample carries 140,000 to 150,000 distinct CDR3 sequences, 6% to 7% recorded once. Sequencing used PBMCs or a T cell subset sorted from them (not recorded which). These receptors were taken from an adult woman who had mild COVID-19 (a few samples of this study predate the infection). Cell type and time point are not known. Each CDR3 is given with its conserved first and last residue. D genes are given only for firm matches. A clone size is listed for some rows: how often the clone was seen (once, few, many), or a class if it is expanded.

TGCAGCGCTGGACGGGATTTATACAATGAGCAGCTCTTC	CSAGRDLYNEQLF	TRBV29-1	.	TRBJ2-1	13	.
TGCAGTGCTAGAGGGACAGGGGGGTTCATCAACGAGCAGTACTTC	CSARGTGGFINEQYF	TRBV20-1	TRBD1	TRBJ2-7	15	many
TGTGCCAGCAGTCGTATAGCGGGAGGAGGTGTGAATGAGCAGTTCTTC	CASSRIAGGGVNEQFF	TRBV12-3/TRBV12-4	TRBD2	TRBJ2-1	16	few
TGTGCCACCAGTGATTTAAGGGGGAGAGGGACAGATACGCAGTATTTT	CATSDLRGRGTDTQYF	TRBV24-1	.	TRBJ2-3	16	many
TGTGCCAGCAGCTTGGCGGGGTTTGGTACAGATACGCAGTATTTT	CASSLAGFGTDTQYF	TRBV5-5	.	TRBJ2-3	15	.
TGCGCCAGCAGCCAAGATATCCACGAGCAGTACTTC	CASSQDIHEQYF	TRBV4-3	.	TRBJ2-7	12	.
TGTGCCAGCAGCCGCGGGACTTCGAACACCGGGGAGCTGTTTTTT	CASSRGTSNTGELFF	TRBV3-1	.	TRBJ2-2	15	few
TGTGCCTGGAGGAAGGCGGGGGGGCCCTACAATGAGCAGTTCTTC	CAWRKAGGPYNEQFF	TRBV30	TRBD2	TRBJ2-1	15	few
TGCGCCAGCAGCCCGCTCTCTAGCGGGAGGGCCGGGGAGACCCAGTACTTC	CASSPLSSGRAGETQYF	TRBV5-1	TRBD2	TRBJ2-5	17	many
TGCAGTGCAGGGACTAGCGGGAGCCCCCGTCCCTACGAGCAGTACTTC	CSAGTSGSPRPYEQYF	TRBV20-1	TRBD2	TRBJ2-7	16	.
TGCGCCAGCAGCTTGGGGACAGACAAAAACATTCAGTACTTC	CASSLGTDKNIQYF	TRBV5-1	.	TRBJ2-4	14	.
TGTGCCAGCAGCTTTCAGTCCGTGGGAGGCAATCAGCCCCAGCATTTT	CASSFQSVGGNQPQHF	TRBV7-3	.	TRBJ1-5	16	few
TGCAGTGCTATTGACCACTCCTACAATGAGCAGTTCTTC	CSAIDHSYNEQFF	TRBV20-1	.	TRBJ2-1	13	many
TGCGCCAGCAGCTCCTCAGGACACCAACAAGAGACCCAGTACTTC	CASSSSGHQQETQYF	TRBV5-1	.	TRBJ2-5	15	many
TGTGCCAGCAGCTTAGGGGGACTAGTACTCGGGAATGAGCAGTTCTTC	CASSLGGLVLGNEQFF	TRBV7-2	TRBD2	TRBJ2-1	16	many
TGTGCCAGCAGCTTAGGTCTCGCCTGGCAGACCCAGTACTTC	CASSLGLAWQTQYF	TRBV7-2	.	TRBJ2-5	14	many
TGCAGCGTTGAGCATCCGGGGGGAAACAATGAGCAGTTCTTC	CSVEHPGGNNEQFF	TRBV29-1	TRBD2	TRBJ2-1	14	many
TGTGCCAGCAGCCAAGATCTTGTCCCGCAAGAGACCCAGTACTTC	CASSQDLVPQETQYF	TRBV14	.	TRBJ2-5	15	.
TGTGCCAGCAGCTCAACAGGGAAGGGTGAAGCTTTCTTT	CASSSTGKGEAFF	TRBV12-3/TRBV12-4	.	TRBJ1-1	13	few
TGCGCCAGCAGCCGCACAGTTGAGGGGCTTAGCAATCAGCCCCAGCATTTT	CASSRTVEGLSNQPQHF	TRBV4-1	.	TRBJ1-5	17	few
TGCAGCGCCGAACTAGCGGGGACGGTCGAGACCCAGTACTTC	CSAELAGTVETQYF	TRBV29-1	TRBD2	TRBJ2-5	14	many
TGCGCCAGCAGGCAAACCGGGTCCTCCTACAATGAGCAGTTCTTC	CASRQTGSSYNEQFF	TRBV5-1	.	TRBJ2-1	15	many
TGTGCCAGCAGTCGGACTAGCGGGATGACGACAGATACGCAGTATTTT	CASSRTSGMTTDTQYF	TRBV12-3/TRBV12-4	TRBD2	TRBJ2-3	16	many
TGTGCCACCAGAGACAGGAGGACCGGGGAGCTGTTTTTT	CATRDRRTGELFF	TRBV24-1	.	TRBJ2-2	13	few
TGTGCCAGCAGCACTACGGCAGTCTCTGGAAACACCATATATTTT	CASSTTAVSGNTIYF	TRBV7-9	.	TRBJ1-3	15	many
TGTGCCATCAGTACCGAACAGGGAAATGAGCAGTTCTTC	CAISTEQGNEQFF	TRBV10-3	.	TRBJ2-1	13	many
TGCAGTGCGGGCAGGGCTCACGAGCAGTACTTC	CSAGRAHEQYF	TRBV20-1	.	TRBJ2-7	11	few